This TCR beta chain stems from a study of cytomegalovirus exposure and HLA in healthy donors. Points from the study as a whole: Among TCR beta chains, those listed as cytomegalovirus-associated numbered about 160. Rare TCR sequences dominated, though some public TCRs recurred in many donors.

Sequencing used immunoSEQ multiplex PCR; TCRdb keeps in-frame clones, though not all of them. The sample comprises hundreds of thousands of clones, more than 75% of which are singletons, and 12% rests with the top ten. With respect to this clone: What it binds is unknown.

Germline V CDR1 and CDR2: SQVTM, ANQGSEA. The CDR3 spans 15 residues. With 7 bases removed from V and 1 base from J, the gap between germline ends came to 18 bases. This TCR was sampled from a man in his late teens or twenties in good health and CMV-seropositive. The chain is built from TRBV29-1 and TRBJ2-3, with D maybe TRBD1 (6 bases). The sample was PBMCs. The CDR3 spells CSALPRDTGTDTQYF. The CDR3 bases are TGCAGCGCCCTCCCCAGGGACACCGGCACAGATACGCAGTATTTT.